The 4 T cell receptor beta chains reported below all come from one sample, sequenced in a study of response to subunit inactivated influenza vaccine. One entry per CDR3 protein results from TCRdb running MiXCR on the RT-PCR reads. The repertoire consists of roughly 520,000 distinct CDR3 sequences, with 25% occurring once and the leading ten covering 1.9%. Here the sequenced sample was CD4+ T cells sorted from PBMCs, taken 4 to 6 days after vaccination. All receptors derive from a man aged 45 to 65 who received an inactivated influenza vaccine.

This clonotype was observed a few times. The CDR3 region is CASSRGQANTEAFF. In DNA, the CDR3 is TGCGCCAGCAGCAGGGGACAAGCGAACACTGAAGCTTTCTTT. V is TRBV5-1 and J is TRBJ1-1, with D possibly being TRBD1 (6 bases). CDR3 length: 14 residues. Germline V gene lookup returns CDR1 SGHRS and CDR2 YFSETQ. Trimming took off 4 bases at V and 1 base at J, with 11 bases between the two ends.

The chain combines TRBV7-2 with TRBJ2-5; D is tentatively TRBD1 or TRBD2 (6 bases each). The CDR3 extends over 15 amino acids. Germline lookup yields CDR1 SGHTA and CDR2 FQGNSA. V was cut by 5 bases and J by 2 bases, with 15 bases left in between. The CDR3 sequence is CASSQGTSRQETQYF. As DNA, the CDR3 is TGTGCCAGCAGCCAGGGGACTTCAAGGCAAGAGACCCAGTACTTC.

This clonotype was picked up a small number of times. This chain uses TRBV20-1 with TRBJ2-7; a weak D match, TRBD1 (7 bases). The V end was cut by 0 bases, the J end by 2 bases, with 14 bases between. Germline lookup yields CDR1 DFQATT and CDR2 SNEGSKA (reference sequence). The CDR3 covers 15 residues. CDR3 loop: CSARDLGGGTYEQYF. CDR3 coding DNA: TGCAGTGCTAGAGATCTAGGGGGCGGGACCTACGAGCAGTACTTC.

The chain carries TRBV25-1 and TRBJ2-7, with D maybe TRBD1 (6 bases). Germline V gives CDR1 MGHDK, CDR2 SYGVNS. The CDR3 sequence is 13 residues long. V gave up 7 bases and J gave up 4 bases, with 14 bases separating them. The CDR3 DNA reads TGTGCCAGCAACCGAGGGGGATCATACGAGCAGTACTTC. Amino acids: CASNRGGSYEQYF.